This T cell receptor beta chain derives from a study of shared clonotypes between healthy human individuals. The naive CD8 population came from CD45RO-negative cells selected for CCR7, without terminally differentiated effector memory CD45RA+ cells. Study-level findings and limits: Clonotypes which were not shared had lower generation probabilities than clonotypes that all four donors shared. What limited the represented genetic and exposure-history diversity was the small number of donors.

The germline V gene has CDR1 MNHNY and CDR2 SVGAGI (reference sequence). This CDR3 has 15 residues. V shed 1 base and J 4 bases; nucleotides not matched to a gene: 3. At the deep level, the assay was run. Method: immunoSEQ multiplex PCR; TCRdb's copy keeps in-frame clones and lacks some. In the table there are hundreds of thousands of clones, 80% to 95% of which are singletons. Details on this clone: What it recognizes is unknown.

Specimen: naive CD8+ T cells sorted from blood. V usage is TRBV6-6 and J usage is TRBJ1-4, with 7 bases that match TRBD1. This TCR was recovered from a man between 25 and 39 years old in good health. CDR3 sequence reads: CASSYYWDSNEKLFF. The CDR3 region has the DNA TGTGCCAGCAGTTACTATTGGGACAGTAATGAAAAACTGTTTTTT.